These 3 T cell receptor beta chains originate from one sample sequenced in a study of blood T cell repertoires in COVID-19 (dated by TCRdb to the early 2020s). Receptor amplification or capture employed the immunoSEQ multiplex PCR assay. What TCRdb holds here is the immuneACCESS table cut down to in-frame rearrangements. Part of the clones is not present; checked against another copy, under half of the missing clones reflect an unresolved V gene, and the others are unexplained. In this sample the table shows 250,000 or so clones, about 90% of which occur a single time. Around 0.83% of the sample comes from the top ten. Sequences were obtained from peripheral blood. All receptors come from a man aged 25 to 45 with COVID-19, enrolled during active disease.

This chain uses TRBV11-2 with TRBJ2-7; 8 bases are a match to TRBD2. Germline assignment: CDR1 SGHAT and CDR2 FQNNGV. The V gene end was trimmed by 3 bases and the J gene end by 1 base; junction bases not matched to a gene: 2. This CDR3 is built from 14 residues. The chain's CDR3 is CASSFGTRSYEQYF. CDR3 nucleotide sequence: TGTGCCAGCAGCTTCGGGACTAGGTCCTACGAGCAGTACTTC.

V gene TRBV11-3 combines with J gene TRBJ2-6; D is perhaps TRBD2 (5 bases). The CDR3 has 15 residues. The V and J ends lost 5 bases and 1 base respectively, with 9 bases between them. Germline V gene sequence: CDR1 SGHNT, CDR2 YENEEA. DNA of the CDR3: TGTGCCAGCAGCCAAGGGAGTTCTGGGGCCAACGTCCTGACTTTC. It is translated as CASSQGSSGANVLTF.

The chain couples TRBV5-6 to TRBJ2-6, with 9 bases aligning to TRBD1. The CDR3 totals 19 residues. From germline, CDR1 is SGHDT and CDR2 YYEEEE. V shed 5 bases, J shed 0 bases, and the junction held 12 bases outside the gene matches. The CDR3 DNA reads as TGTGCCAGCAGTCCGGGTACGGGACAGGGACACTCTGGGGCCAACGTCCTGACTTTC. It encodes CASSPGTGQGHSGANVLTF.